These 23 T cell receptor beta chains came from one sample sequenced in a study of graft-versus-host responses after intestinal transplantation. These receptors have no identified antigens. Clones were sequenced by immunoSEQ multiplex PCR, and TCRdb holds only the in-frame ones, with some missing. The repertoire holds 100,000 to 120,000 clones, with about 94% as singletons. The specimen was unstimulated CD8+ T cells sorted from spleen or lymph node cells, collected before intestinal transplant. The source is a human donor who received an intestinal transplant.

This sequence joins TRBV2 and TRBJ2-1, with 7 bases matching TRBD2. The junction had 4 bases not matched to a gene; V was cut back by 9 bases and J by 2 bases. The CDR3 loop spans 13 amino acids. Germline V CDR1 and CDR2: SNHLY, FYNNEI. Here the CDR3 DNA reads TGTGCCAGTACGGGACTAACCTACAATGAGCAGTTCTTC. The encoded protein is CASTGLTYNEQFF.

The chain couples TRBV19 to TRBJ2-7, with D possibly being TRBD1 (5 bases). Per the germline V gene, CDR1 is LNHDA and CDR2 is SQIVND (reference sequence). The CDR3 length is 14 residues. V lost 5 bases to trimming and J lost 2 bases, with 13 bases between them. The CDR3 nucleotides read TGTGCCAGTAGTTACTTCGACAGAGCCTACGAGCAGTACTTC. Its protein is CASSYFDRAYEQYF.

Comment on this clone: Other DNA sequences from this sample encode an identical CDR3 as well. CDR3 protein: CASSPVGPSSYEQYF. DNA of the CDR3: TGTGCCAGCTCACCTGTAGGGCCTAGCTCCTACGAGCAGTACTTC. The V gene is TRBV18, the J gene TRBJ2-7, with no clear D. This CDR3 is built from 15 residues. Germline assignment: CDR1 KGHSH and CDR2 LQKENI. V lost 3 bases and J 0 bases, leaving 12 bases between the germline ends.

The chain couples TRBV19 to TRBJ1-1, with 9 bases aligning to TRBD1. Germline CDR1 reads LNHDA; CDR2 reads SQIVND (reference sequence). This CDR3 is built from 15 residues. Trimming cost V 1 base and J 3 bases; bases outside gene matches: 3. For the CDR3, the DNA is TGTGCCAGTAGTATAGGTTGGGACAGGGACACTGAAGCTTTCTTT. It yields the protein CASSIGWDRDTEAFF.

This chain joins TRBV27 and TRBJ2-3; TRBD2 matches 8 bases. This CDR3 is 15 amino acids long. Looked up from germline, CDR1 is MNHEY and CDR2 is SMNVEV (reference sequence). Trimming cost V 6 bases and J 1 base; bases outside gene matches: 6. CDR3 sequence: CASSQRERRTDTQYF. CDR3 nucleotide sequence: TGTGCCAGCAGCCAGCGGGAGCGGCGCACAGATACGCAGTATTTT.

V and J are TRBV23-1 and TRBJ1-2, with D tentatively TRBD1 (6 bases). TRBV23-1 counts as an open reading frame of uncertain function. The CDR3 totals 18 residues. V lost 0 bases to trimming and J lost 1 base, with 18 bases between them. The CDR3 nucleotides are TGCGCCAGCAGTCAATCAGGGGGGCAGGGGTTCGGTAACTATGGCTACACCTTC. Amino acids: CASSQSGGQGFGNYGYTF.

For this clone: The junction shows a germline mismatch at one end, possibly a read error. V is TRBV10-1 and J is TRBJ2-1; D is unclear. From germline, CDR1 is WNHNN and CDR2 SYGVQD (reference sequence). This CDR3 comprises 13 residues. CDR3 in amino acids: CASSGPHDNEQFF. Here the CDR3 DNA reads TGCGCCAGTAGTGGGCCCCACGACAATGAGCAGTTCTTC.

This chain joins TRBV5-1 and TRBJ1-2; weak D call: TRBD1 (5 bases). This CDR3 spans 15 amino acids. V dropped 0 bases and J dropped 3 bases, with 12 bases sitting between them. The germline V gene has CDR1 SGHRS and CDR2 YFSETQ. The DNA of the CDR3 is TGCGCCAGCAGCTTGGCTGGTCGGGGGGACTATGGCTACACCTTC. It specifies CASSLAGRGDYGYTF.

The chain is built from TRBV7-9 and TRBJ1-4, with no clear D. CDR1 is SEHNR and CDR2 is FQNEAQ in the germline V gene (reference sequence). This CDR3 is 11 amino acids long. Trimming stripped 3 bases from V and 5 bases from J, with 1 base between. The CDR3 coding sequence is TGTGCCAGCAGCTTCAATGAAAAACTGTTTTTT. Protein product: CASSFNEKLFF.

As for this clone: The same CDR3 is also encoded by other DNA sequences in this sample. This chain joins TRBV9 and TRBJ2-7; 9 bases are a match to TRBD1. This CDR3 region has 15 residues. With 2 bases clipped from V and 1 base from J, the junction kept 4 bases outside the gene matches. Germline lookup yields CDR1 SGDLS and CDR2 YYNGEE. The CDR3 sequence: CASSVGQGISYEQYF. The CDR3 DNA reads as TGTGCCAGCAGCGTGGGACAGGGAATTTCCTACGAGCAGTACTTC.

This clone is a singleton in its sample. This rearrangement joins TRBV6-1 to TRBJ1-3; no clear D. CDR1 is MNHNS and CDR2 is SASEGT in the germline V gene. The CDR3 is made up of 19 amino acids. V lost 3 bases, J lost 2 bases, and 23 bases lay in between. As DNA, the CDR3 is TGTGCCAGCAGTGATTTTCCTGCGGTCGGGGATCAGCCTGGAAACACCATATATTTT. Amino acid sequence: CASSDFPAVGDQPGNTIYF.

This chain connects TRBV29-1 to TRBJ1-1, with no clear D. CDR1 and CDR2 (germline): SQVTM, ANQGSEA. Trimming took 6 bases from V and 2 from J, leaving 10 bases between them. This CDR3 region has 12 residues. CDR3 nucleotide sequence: TGCAGCGTCAAGCCACCTAACACTGAAGCTTTCTTT. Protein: CSVKPPNTEAFF.

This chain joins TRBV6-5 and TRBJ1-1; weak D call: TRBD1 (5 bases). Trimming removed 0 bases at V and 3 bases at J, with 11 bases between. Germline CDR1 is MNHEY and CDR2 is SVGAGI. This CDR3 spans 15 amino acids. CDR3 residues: CASSYSESGYTEAFF. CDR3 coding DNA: TGTGCCAGCAGTTACTCGGAGTCAGGGTACACTGAAGCTTTCTTT.

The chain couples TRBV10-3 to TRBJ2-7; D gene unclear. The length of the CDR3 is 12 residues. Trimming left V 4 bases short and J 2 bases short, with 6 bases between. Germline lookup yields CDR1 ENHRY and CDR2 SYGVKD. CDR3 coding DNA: TGTGCCATCAGTGTGGGCCCCTACGAGCAGTACTTC. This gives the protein CAISVGPYEQYF.

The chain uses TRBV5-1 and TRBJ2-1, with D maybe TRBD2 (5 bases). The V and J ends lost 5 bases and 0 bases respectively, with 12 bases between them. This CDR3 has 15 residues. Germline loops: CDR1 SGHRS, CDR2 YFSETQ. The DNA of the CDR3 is TGCGCCAGCAGAGAGGACTTGCTCTCCTACAATGAGCAGTTCTTC. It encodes CASREDLLSYNEQFF.

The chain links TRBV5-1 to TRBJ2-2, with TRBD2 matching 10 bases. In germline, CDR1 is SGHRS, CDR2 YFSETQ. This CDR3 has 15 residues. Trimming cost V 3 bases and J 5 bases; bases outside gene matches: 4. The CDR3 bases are TGCGCCAGCAGCTCCGGGACTAGCGTTACCGGGGAGCTGTTTTTT. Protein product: CASSSGTSVTGELFF.

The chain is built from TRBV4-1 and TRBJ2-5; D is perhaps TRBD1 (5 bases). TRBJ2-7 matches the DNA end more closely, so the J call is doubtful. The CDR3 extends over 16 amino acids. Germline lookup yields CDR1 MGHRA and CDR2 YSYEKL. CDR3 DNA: TGCGCCAGCAGCTCAGGCCCGGACACATCTAGCTACGAGCAGTACTTC. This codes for CASSSGPDTSSYEQYF.

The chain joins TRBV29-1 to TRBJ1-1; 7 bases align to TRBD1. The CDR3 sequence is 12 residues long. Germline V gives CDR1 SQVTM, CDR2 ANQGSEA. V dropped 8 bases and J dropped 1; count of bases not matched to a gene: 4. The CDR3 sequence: CSIQGWNTEAFF. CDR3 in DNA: TGCAGCATACAGGGGTGGAACACTGAAGCTTTCTTT.

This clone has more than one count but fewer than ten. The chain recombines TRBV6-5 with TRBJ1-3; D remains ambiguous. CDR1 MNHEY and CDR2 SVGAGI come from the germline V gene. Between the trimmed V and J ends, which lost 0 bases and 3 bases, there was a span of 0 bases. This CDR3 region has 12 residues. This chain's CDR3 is CASSYSGNTIYF. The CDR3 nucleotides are TGTGCCAGCAGTTACTCTGGAAACACCATATATTTT.

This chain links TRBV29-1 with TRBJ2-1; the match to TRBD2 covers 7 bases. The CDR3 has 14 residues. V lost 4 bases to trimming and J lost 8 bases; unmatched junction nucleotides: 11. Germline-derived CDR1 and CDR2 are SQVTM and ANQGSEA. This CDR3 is CSVGVMGREDEQFF. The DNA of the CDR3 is TGCAGCGTTGGAGTTATGGGCCGGGAGGATGAGCAGTTCTTC.

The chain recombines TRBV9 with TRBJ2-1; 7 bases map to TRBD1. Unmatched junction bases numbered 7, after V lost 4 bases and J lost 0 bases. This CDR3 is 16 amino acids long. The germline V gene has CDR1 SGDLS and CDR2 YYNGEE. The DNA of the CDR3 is TGTGCCAGCAGCCTCTACCGGGACAGCTCCTACAATGAGCAGTTCTTC. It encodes CASSLYRDSSYNEQFF. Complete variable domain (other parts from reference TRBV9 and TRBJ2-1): DSGVTQTPKHLITATGQRVTLRCSPRSGDLSVYWYQQSLDQGLQFLIQYYNGEERAKGNILERFSAQQFPDLHSELNLSSLELGDSALYFCASSLYRDSSYNEQFFGPGTRLTVL.

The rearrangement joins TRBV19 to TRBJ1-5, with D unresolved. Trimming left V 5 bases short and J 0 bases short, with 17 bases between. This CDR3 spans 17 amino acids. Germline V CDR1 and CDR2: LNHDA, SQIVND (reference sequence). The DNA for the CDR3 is TGTGCCAGTAGTCAGGACTCAAGGCCTTATAGCAATCAGCCCCAGCATTTT. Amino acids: CASSQDSRPYSNQPQHF.

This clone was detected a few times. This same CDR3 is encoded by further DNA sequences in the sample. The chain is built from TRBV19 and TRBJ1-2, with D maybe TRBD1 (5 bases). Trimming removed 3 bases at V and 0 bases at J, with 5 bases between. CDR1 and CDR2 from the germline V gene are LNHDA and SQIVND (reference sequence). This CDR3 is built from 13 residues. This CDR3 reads CASSMGANYGYTF. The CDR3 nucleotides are TGTGCCAGTAGTATGGGGGCTAACTATGGCTACACCTTC.